This TCR beta chain appears in the sequencing data of a study of neoadjuvant nivolumab and ipilimumab in lung cancer. Study-level findings and limits: Higher pretherapy blood TCR richness went with higher resected-tumor richness.

Germline CDR1 SGHRS, CDR2 YFSETQ. CDR3 size: 15 residues. The germline V and J ends were trimmed by 0 bases and 0 bases, with 8 bases remaining between them. A single count supports this clone. What it binds is unknown. Method: immunoSEQ multiplex PCR; TCRdb's copy keeps in-frame clones and lacks some. Of around 2,000 clones in the sample, about 84% are singletons; the top ten hold 3.5% to 5.5%. The sequencing used tumor tissue, collected before neoadjuvant nivolumab, alone or with ipilimumab. The source is an adult with non-small cell lung cancer. The gene calls are TRBV5-1 and TRBJ2-3, with no clear D. Here the CDR3 DNA reads TGCGCCAGCAGCTTGGAGGGATACAGCACAGATACGCAGTATTTT. Amino acid sequence: CASSLEGYSTDTQYF.